The 31 T cell receptor beta chains in this list originate from one sample, sequenced in a study of cytomegalovirus exposure and HLA in healthy donors. Researchers ran the PCR with 60 Vbeta and 13 Jbeta primers. The assay was immunoSEQ multiplex PCR, and TCRdb's table has in-frame clones only and misses some. The sample shows around 80,000 clones, over 60% of them seen only once. Source material: PBMCs. The receptors derive from a female donor in good health and CMV-seronegative.

The chain carries TRBV30 and TRBJ1-2; D unclear. CDR3 length equals 15 residues. CDR1 and CDR2 (germline): GTSNPN, SVGIG (reference sequence). The V and J ends lost 1 base and 6 bases respectively, with 18 bases between them. In DNA, the CDR3 is TGTGCCTGGAGTGCAAGAACGACGGGTCGTAATGGCTACACCTTC. Protein product: CAWSARTTGRNGYTF.

This rearrangement joins TRBV10-3 to TRBJ2-7; TRBD1 agrees at 8 bases. V shed 9 bases, J shed 4 bases, and the junction held 11 bases outside the gene matches. The V gene's germline CDR1 is ENHRY and CDR2 SYGVKD. This CDR3 is 14 amino acids long. CDR3: CAITTGQGVYEQYF. The CDR3 bases are TGTGCCATTACAACAGGACAGGGTGTTTACGAGCAGTACTTC.

The rearrangement links TRBV5-1 to TRBJ2-1; TRBD2 matches at 11 bases. The CDR3 is made up of 15 amino acids. Germline loops: CDR1 SGHRS, CDR2 YFSETQ. The junction had 3 bases not matched to a gene; V was cut back by 1 base and J by 6 bases. CDR3 loop: CASSLNSGRANEQFF. Here the CDR3 DNA reads TGCGCCAGCAGCTTGAATAGCGGGAGGGCCAATGAGCAGTTCTTC.

The chain combines TRBV4-2 with TRBJ2-3, with 7 bases lining up with TRBD2. CDR1 is LGHNA, CDR2 YNFKEQ, per germline. V gave up 1 base and J gave up 0 bases; unmatched junction bases: 7. The CDR3 contains 17 residues. CDR3 region: CASSQGAGRVSTDTQYF. In DNA, the CDR3 is TGTGCCAGCAGCCAAGGCGCAGGGAGGGTAAGCACAGATACGCAGTATTTT.

The V gene is TRBV9, the J gene TRBJ2-5; D is ambiguous. V dropped 2 bases and J dropped 3 bases, with 11 bases sitting between them. CDR3 length: 14 amino acids. Germline loops: CDR1 SGDLS, CDR2 YYNGEE. The CDR3 bases are TGTGCCAGCAGCGTTAATCCTACCAAAGAGACCCAGTACTTC. Protein sequence: CASSVNPTKETQYF.

V gene TRBV12-5 combines with J gene TRBJ2-7, with D perhaps matching TRBD2 (5 bases). Germline V gene sequence: CDR1 LGHNT, CDR2 FRNRAP. The ends were cut back, 1 base at V and 6 bases at J, with 7 bases in the middle. The CDR3 covers 12 residues. CDR3 DNA sequence: TGTGCTAGTGGTTTGGATGCGGGCGAGCAGTACTTC. Protein: CASGLDAGEQYF.

This CDR3 is CASSYGAGFSYEQYF. The CDR3 region has the DNA TGTGCCAGCAGTTACGGGGCAGGTTTCTCCTACGAGCAGTACTTC. J is TRBJ2-7 and V is TRBV6-5; D perhaps matches TRBD1 (5 bases). CDR3 length equals 15 residues. The germline CDR1 and CDR2 sequences are MNHEY and SVGAGI. Trimming took off 2 bases at V and 0 bases at J, with 11 bases between the two ends.

This chain joins TRBV6-4 and TRBJ2-2, with 8 bases identical to TRBD2. CDR1 MRHNA and CDR2 SNTAGT come from the germline V gene. With V trimmed by 11 bases and J by 2 bases, 10 bases remained unmatched. The CDR3 length is 15 residues. The CDR3 sequence: CAGGPSGSNTGELFF. The CDR3 region has the DNA TGTGCCGGCGGACCTAGCGGGTCTAACACCGGGGAGCTGTTTTTT.

V is TRBV6-1 and J is TRBJ1-1; D may be TRBD1 (6 bases). Trimming left V 4 bases short and J 3 bases short, with 18 bases between. There are 16 residues in the CDR3. Germline V gene lookup returns CDR1 MNHNS and CDR2 SASEGT. The CDR3, as DNA: TGTGCCAGCAGTGCAACTACAGGGTTCTGGGACACTGAAGCTTTCTTT. Translated: CASSATTGFWDTEAFF.

This chain joins TRBV6-4 and TRBJ2-2; 12 bases agree with TRBD2. The J segment lost 4 bases and the V segment lost 7 bases, leaving 4 bases of the junction unmatched. This CDR3 is 15 amino acids long. CDR1 is MRHNA, CDR2 SNTAGT, per germline. CDR3 sequence reads: CASKGLAGLTGELFF. CDR3 DNA: TGTGCCAGCAAAGGACTAGCGGGACTCACCGGGGAGCTGTTTTTT.

As to this clone: Sequence at one end of the junction differs from germline and may be a read error. The CDR3 protein is CSSSLGEGRGGYEQYF. CDR3 sequence (DNA): TGTTCCAGCAGCTTAGGTGAGGGGAGGGGAGGATACGAGCAGTACTTC. The V call is TRBV7-6, the J call TRBJ2-7, with TRBD2 matching over 7 bases. In germline, CDR1 is SGHVS, CDR2 FNYEAQ. This CDR3 region has 16 residues.

The V and J genes are TRBV7-2 and TRBJ2-5; a weak D match, TRBD1 (6 bases). The CDR3 sequence is 14 residues long. Trimming cost V 8 bases and J 2 bases, with 15 bases left between them. Germline V gene lookup returns CDR1 SGHTA and CDR2 FQGNSA. The CDR3 region is CASGPGHTQETQYF. The DNA for the CDR3 is TGTGCCAGCGGGCCGGGACATACTCAAGAGACCCAGTACTTC.

V is TRBV15 and J is TRBJ2-7; the D is unclear. CDR3 length: 14 residues. The V gene's germline CDR1 is LNHNV and CDR2 YYDKDF (reference sequence). Trimming left V 1 base short and J 5 bases short, with 12 bases between. In DNA form, the CDR3 reads TGTGCCACCAGCAGAGGGGCTGCATCAGACGAGCAGTACTTC. Amino acid sequence: CATSRGAASDEQYF.

The rearrangement uses TRBV11-2 and TRBJ1-1; D is possibly TRBD1 (6 bases). Looked up from germline, CDR1 is SGHAT and CDR2 is FQNNGV. The CDR3 totals 16 residues. The ends were cut back, 5 bases at V and 2 bases at J, with 18 bases in the middle. In DNA form, the CDR3 reads TGTGCCAGCAGCCCAGGGGTGAGGTATACAAACACTGAAGCTTTCTTT. Translating it yields CASSPGVRYTNTEAFF.

The CDR3 DNA sequence: TGTGCCAGCAGTGATCAGCGGGGAAGAGGGGAGCAGTTCTTC. Translated: CASSDQRGRGEQFF. The gene calls are TRBV6-1 and TRBJ2-1, with 7 positions matching TRBD2. The CDR3 is made up of 14 amino acids. Germline trimming cut 3 bases from V and 10 bases from J; bases unmatched to any gene: 9. Germline V lookup: CDR1 MNHNS, CDR2 SASEGT.

The rearrangement links TRBV6-1 to TRBJ2-2, with TRBD2 matching 14 bases. Trimming at V came to 6 bases and at J to 6 bases, leaving 0 bases not matched to a gene. The CDR3 runs to 14 residues. The germline gives CDR1 MNHNS, CDR2 SASEGT. The CDR3 DNA reads TGTGCCAGCAGGGGACTAGCGGGAGCCGGGGAGCTGTTTTTT. Amino acids: CASRGLAGAGELFF.

Only a few counts were recorded for this clone. The rearrangement links TRBV4-3 to TRBJ1-3; 7 nucleotides line up with TRBD1. Unmatched junction bases numbered 1, after V lost 0 bases and J lost 2 bases. This CDR3 is 15 amino acids long. The germline V gene has CDR1 LGHNA and CDR2 YSLEER. The CDR3 region has the DNA TGCGCCAGCAGCCAAGAAGGGGGCCCTGGAAACACCATATATTTT. Its translation is CASSQEGGPGNTIYF.

The rearrangement joins TRBV19 to TRBJ1-3; 8 bases line up with TRBD1. The ends lost 5 bases at V and 1 base at J; junction bases unmatched: 4. Germline CDR1 is LNHDA and CDR2 is SQIVND (reference sequence). This CDR3 spans 15 amino acids. The CDR3 loop is CASSRRQGSGNTIYF. In DNA, the CDR3 is TGTGCCAGTAGTCGTCGACAGGGGTCTGGAAACACCATATATTTT.

This chain links TRBV19 with TRBJ2-3; TRBD2 aligns across 12 bases. Germline V CDR1 and CDR2: LNHDA, SQIVND (reference sequence). This CDR3 has 19 amino acids. V trimming: 8 bases; J trimming: 0 bases; junction bases outside the gene matches: 15. DNA of the CDR3: TGTGCCAGTGGCGGTCATCTAGCGGGAGGGAGCGCTAGCACAGATACGCAGTATTTT. Protein sequence: CASGGHLAGGSASTDTQYF.

The rearrangement uses TRBV25-1 and TRBJ1-1, with a weak D call TRBD1 (5 bases). Germline V gives CDR1 MGHDK, CDR2 SYGVNS. V dropped 1 base and J dropped 0 bases, with 9 bases sitting between them. This CDR3 comprises 15 residues. The CDR3 loop reads CASSELGGMNTEAFF. The CDR3 bases are TGTGCCAGCAGTGAATTGGGGGGAATGAACACTGAAGCTTTCTTT.

This chain joins TRBV5-4 and TRBJ1-6; D ambiguous. Trimming stripped 0 bases from V and 8 bases from J, with 6 bases between. The CDR3 spans 13 residues. Germline CDR1 is SGHNT and CDR2 is YYREEE (reference sequence). The CDR3 coding sequence is TGTGCCAGCAGCTTGGATCCGGATTCACCCCTCCACTTT. This sequence encodes CASSLDPDSPLHF.

The V and J genes are TRBV19 and TRBJ2-3, with D uncertain. This CDR3 comprises 12 residues. Per the germline V gene, CDR1 is LNHDA and CDR2 is SQIVND (reference sequence). Trimming cost V 6 bases and J 5 bases, with 9 bases left between them. The CDR3 spells CASRDIRDTQYF. As DNA, the CDR3 is TGTGCCAGTAGAGACATCAGAGATACGCAGTATTTT.

The V call is TRBV7-9, the J call TRBJ2-7, with TRBD1 identical over 10 bases. Germline lookup yields CDR1 SEHNR and CDR2 FQNEAQ (reference sequence). This CDR3 spans 14 amino acids. V lost 5 bases to trimming and J lost 3 bases; unmatched junction nucleotides: 4. In nucleotides, the CDR3 is TGTGCCAGCAGCCTAGGACAGGGGGTCTACGAGCAGTACTTC. Protein product: CASSLGQGVYEQYF.

The chain carries TRBV10-3 and TRBJ1-3; D is undetermined. The germline CDR1 and CDR2 sequences are ENHRY and SYGVKD. The V and J ends lost 0 bases and 7 bases respectively, with 10 bases between them. The CDR3 spans 14 residues. The CDR3 region has the DNA TGTGCCATCAGTGAGTCGAGGTCTAGTAACACCATATATTTT. It yields the protein CAISESRSSNTIYF.

In DNA, the CDR3 is TGCGCCAGCAGTATGGGTCGGGATCAGCCCCAGCATTTT. Translating gives CASSMGRDQPQHF. This rearrangement joins TRBV10-1 to TRBJ1-5; D is unresolved. Germline loops: CDR1 WNHNN, CDR2 SYGVQD (reference sequence). The CDR3 runs 13 residues. Between the trimmed V and J ends, which lost 5 bases and 5 bases, there was a span of 10 bases.

This sequence joins TRBV10-1 and TRBJ1-2, with unresolved D. The CDR3 loop spans 13 amino acids. The V gene's germline CDR1 is WNHNN and CDR2 SYGVQD (reference sequence). V was clipped by 5 bases and J by 2 bases, with 9 bases between them. CDR3 region: CASSLDANYGYTF. The CDR3 region has the DNA TGCGCCAGCAGTCTAGACGCAAACTATGGCTACACCTTC.

The V call is TRBV7-9, the J call TRBJ1-2; TRBD1 matches 9 bases. The V and J ends lost 5 bases and 4 bases, in that order; junction bases with no gene match: 8. Germline V gives CDR1 SEHNR, CDR2 FQNEAQ (reference sequence). The CDR3 runs to 15 residues. CDR3 nucleotide sequence: TGTGCCAGCAGCCAGCGCGGGGACAGGGCCTATGGCTACACCTTC. Encoded protein: CASSQRGDRAYGYTF. Filled out from reference TRBV7-9 and TRBJ1-2, the complete variable domain reads DTGVSQNPRHKITKRGQNVTFRCDPISEHNRLYWYRQTLGQGPEFLTYFQNEAQLEKSRLLSDRFSAERPKGSFSTLEIQRTEQGDSAMYLCASSQRGDRAYGYTFGSGTRLTVV.

This sequence joins TRBV4-1 and TRBJ2-7, with D unresolved. CDR1 and CDR2 from the germline V gene are MGHRA and YSYEKL. This CDR3 contains 15 residues. V lost 1 base, J lost 1 base, and 11 bases lay in between. The CDR3 protein is CASSQVPGWSYEQYF. The CDR3 DNA reads as TGCGCCAGCAGCCAAGTCCCCGGGTGGTCCTACGAGCAGTACTTC.

This clone has just a few counts. The V call is TRBV14, the J call TRBJ1-6; D ambiguous. There are 13 residues in the CDR3. V gave up 1 base and J gave up 10 bases, with 8 bases separating them. Germline V gives CDR1 SGHDN, CDR2 FVKESK. CDR3 amino acids: CASSQVRESPLHF. For the CDR3, the DNA is TGTGCCAGCAGCCAAGTTAGGGAGTCACCCCTCCACTTT.

The chain couples TRBV18 to TRBJ2-5; D gene unclear. Germline V gene lookup returns CDR1 KGHSH and CDR2 LQKENI. CDR3 length: 13 amino acids. Trimming removed 2 bases from V and 5 bases from J, with 9 bases in between. CDR3 sequence reads: CASSPIQSETQYF. The CDR3 DNA sequence: TGTGCCAGCTCACCAATACAATCTGAGACCCAGTACTTC.

The chain carries TRBV28 and TRBJ2-7, with 7 bases fitting TRBD2. Germline CDR1 reads MDHEN; CDR2 reads SYDVKM. Unmatched junction bases numbered 14, after V lost 5 bases and J lost 4 bases. The CDR3 is made up of 16 amino acids. CDR3 bases: TGTGCCAGCAGTCTCGAGAGCGGGGCGGGACGGTACGAGCAGTACTTC. Its translation: CASSLESGAGRYEQYF.